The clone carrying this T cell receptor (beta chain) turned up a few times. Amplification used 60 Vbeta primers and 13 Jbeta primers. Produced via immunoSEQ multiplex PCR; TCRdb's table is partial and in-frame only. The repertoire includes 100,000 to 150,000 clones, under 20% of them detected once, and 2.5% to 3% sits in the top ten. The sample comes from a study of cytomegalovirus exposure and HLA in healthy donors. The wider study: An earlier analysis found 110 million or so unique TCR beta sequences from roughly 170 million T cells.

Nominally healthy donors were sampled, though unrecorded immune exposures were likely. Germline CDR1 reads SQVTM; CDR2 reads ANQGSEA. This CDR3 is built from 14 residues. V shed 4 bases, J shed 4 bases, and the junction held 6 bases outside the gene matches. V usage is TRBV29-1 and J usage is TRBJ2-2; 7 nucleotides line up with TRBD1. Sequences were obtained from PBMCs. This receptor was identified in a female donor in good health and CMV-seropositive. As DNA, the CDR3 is TGCAGCGTTGGGTCGGGACAGTTCACCGGGGAGCTGTTTTTT. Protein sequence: CSVGSGQFTGELFF.